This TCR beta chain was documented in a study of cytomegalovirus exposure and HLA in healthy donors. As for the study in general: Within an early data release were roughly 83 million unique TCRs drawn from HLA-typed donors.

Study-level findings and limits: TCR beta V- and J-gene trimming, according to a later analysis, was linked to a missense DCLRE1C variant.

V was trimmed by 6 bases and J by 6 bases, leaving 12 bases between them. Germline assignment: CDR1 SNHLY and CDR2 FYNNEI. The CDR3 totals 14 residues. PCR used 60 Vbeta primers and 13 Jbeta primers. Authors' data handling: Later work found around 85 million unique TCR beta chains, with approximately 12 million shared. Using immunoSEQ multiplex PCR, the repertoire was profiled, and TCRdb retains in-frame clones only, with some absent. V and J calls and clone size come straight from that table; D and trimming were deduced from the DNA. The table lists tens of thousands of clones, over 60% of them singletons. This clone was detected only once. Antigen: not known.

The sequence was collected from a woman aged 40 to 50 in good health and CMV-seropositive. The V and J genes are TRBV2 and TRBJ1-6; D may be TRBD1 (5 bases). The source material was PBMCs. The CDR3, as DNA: TGTGCCAGCAGCCAGACAGCCTTTAATTCACCCCTCCACTTT. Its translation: CASSQTAFNSPLHF.